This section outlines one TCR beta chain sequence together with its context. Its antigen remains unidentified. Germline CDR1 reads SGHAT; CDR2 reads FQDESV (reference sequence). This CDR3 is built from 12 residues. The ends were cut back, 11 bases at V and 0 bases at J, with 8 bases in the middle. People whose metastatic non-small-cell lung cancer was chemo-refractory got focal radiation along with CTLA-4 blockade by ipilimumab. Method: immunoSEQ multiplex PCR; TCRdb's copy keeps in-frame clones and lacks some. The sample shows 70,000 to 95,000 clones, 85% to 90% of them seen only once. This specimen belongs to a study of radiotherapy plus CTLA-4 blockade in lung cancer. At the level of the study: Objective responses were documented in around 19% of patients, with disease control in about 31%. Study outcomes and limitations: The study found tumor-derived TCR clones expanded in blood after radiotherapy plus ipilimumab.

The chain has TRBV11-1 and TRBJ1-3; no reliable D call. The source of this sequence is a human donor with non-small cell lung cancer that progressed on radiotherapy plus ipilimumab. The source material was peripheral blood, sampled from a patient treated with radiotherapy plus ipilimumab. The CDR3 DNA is TGTGCCTCGGGGAGCTCTGGAAACACCATATATTTT. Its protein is CASGSSGNTIYF.